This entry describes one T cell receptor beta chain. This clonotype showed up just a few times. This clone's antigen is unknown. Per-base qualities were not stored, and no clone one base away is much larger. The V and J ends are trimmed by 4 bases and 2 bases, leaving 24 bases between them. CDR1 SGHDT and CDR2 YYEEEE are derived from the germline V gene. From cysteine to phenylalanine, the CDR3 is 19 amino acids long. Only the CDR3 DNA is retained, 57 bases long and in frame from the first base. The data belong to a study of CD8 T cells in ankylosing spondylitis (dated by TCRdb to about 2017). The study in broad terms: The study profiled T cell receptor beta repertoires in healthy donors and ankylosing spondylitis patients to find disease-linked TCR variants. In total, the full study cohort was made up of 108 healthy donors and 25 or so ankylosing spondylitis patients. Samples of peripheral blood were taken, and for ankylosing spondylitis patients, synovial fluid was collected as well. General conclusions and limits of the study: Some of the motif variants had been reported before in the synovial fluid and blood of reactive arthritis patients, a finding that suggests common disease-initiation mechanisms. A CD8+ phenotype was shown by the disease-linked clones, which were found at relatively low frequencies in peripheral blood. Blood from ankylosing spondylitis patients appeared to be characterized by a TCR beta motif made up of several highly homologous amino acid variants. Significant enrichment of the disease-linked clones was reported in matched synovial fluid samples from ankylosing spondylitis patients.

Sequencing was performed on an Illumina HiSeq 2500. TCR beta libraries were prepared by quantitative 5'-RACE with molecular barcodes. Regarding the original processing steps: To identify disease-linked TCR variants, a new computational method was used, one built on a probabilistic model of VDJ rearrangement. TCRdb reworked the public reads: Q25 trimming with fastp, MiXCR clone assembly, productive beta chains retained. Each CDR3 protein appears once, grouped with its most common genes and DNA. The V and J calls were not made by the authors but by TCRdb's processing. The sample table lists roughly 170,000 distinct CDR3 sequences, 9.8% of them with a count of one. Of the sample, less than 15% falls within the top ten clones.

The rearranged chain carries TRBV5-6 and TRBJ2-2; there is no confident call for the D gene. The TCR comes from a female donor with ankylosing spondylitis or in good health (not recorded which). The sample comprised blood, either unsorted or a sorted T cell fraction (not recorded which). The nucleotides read TGTGCCAGCAGCGGCAATCCGCTAGTCCTCAATAGTAACACCGGGGAGCTGTTTTTT. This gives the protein CASSGNPLVLNSNTGELFF.